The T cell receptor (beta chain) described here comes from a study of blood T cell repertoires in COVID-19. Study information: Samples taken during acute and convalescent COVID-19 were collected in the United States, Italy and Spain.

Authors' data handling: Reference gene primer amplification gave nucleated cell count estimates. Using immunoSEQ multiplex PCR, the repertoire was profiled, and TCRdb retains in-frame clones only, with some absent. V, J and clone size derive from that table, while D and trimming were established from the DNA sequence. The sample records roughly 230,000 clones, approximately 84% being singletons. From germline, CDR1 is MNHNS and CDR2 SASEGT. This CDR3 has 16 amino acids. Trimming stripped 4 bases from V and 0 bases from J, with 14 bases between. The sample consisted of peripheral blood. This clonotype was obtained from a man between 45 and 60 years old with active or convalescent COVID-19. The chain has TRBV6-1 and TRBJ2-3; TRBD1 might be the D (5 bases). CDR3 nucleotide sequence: TGTGCCAGCAGTGCCAATAGGGGCCGTAGCACAGATACGCAGTATTTT. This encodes CASSANRGRSTDTQYF.